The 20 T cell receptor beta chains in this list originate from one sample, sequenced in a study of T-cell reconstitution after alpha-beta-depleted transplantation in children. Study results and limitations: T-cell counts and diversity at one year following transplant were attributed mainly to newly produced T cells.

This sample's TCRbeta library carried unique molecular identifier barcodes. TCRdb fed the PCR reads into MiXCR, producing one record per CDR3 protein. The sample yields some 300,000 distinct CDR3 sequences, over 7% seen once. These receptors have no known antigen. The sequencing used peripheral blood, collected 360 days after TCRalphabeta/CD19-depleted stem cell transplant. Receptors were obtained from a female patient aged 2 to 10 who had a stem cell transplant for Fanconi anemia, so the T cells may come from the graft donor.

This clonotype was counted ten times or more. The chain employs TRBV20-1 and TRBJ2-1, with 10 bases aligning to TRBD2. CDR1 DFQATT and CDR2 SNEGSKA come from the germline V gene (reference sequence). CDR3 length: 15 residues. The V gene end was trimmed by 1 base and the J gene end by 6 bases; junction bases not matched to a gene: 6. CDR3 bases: TGCAGTGCTAGAGCCCTAGCGGGAGACAGCAATGAGCAGTTCTTC. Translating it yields CSARALAGDSNEQFF.

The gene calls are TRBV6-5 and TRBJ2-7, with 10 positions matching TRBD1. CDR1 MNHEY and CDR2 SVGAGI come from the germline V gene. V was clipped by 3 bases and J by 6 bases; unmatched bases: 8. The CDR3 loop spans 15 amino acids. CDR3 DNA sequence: TGTGCCAGCAGTTATGGGGGGACAGGGGCTCGCGAGCAGTACTTC. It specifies CASSYGGTGAREQYF.

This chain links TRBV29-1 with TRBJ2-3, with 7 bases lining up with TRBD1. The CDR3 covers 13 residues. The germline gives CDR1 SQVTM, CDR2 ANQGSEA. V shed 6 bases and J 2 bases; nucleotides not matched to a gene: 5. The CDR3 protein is CSVRQGYTDTQYF. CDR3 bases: TGCAGCGTACGACAGGGATACACAGATACGCAGTATTTT.

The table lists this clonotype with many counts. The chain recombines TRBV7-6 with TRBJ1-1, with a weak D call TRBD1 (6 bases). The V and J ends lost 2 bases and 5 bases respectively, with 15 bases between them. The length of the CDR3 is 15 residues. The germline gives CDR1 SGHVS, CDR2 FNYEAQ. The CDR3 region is CASSLRGRGRTEAFF. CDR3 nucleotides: TGTGCCAGCAGCTTAAGGGGCAGGGGTAGAACTGAAGCTTTCTTT. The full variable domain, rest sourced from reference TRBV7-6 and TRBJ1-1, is GAGVSQSPRYKVTKRGQDVALRCDPISGHVSLYWYRQALGQGPEFLTYFNYEAQQDKSGLPNDRFSAERPEGSISTLTIQRTEQRDSAMYRCASSLRGRGRTEAFFGQGTRLTVV.

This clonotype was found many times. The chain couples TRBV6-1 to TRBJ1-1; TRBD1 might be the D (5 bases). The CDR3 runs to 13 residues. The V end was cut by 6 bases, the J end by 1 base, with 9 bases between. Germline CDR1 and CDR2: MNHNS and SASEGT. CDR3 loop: CASSRGENTEAFF. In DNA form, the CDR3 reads TGTGCCAGCAGCCGGGGGGAGAACACTGAAGCTTTCTTT.

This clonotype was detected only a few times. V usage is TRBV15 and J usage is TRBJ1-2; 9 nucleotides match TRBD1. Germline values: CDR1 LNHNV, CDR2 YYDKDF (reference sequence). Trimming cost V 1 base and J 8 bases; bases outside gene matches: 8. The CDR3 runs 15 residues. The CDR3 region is CATSRGGQGPSGYTF. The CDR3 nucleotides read TGTGCCACCAGCAGAGGTGGACAGGGGCCCTCGGGCTACACCTTC.

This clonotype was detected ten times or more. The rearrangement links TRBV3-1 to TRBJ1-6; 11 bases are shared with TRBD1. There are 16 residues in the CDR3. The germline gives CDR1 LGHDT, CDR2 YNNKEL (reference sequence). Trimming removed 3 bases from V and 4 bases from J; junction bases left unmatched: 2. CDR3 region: CASSHRDRGYNSPLHF. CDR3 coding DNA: TGTGCCAGCAGCCACCGGGACAGGGGGTATAATTCACCCCTCCACTTT.

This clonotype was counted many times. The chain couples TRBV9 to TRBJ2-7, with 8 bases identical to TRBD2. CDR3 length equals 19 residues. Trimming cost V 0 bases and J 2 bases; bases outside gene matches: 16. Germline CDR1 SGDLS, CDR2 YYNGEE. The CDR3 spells CASSVDGEISSGETYEQYF. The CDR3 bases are TGTGCCAGCAGCGTAGATGGGGAGATCAGTAGCGGGGAAACCTACGAGCAGTACTTC.

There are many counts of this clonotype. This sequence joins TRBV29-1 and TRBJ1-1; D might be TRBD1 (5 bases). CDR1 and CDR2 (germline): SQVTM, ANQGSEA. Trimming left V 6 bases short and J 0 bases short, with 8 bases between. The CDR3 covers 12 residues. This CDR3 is CSVGTVNTEAFF. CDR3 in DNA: TGCAGCGTGGGGACTGTGAACACTGAAGCTTTCTTT.

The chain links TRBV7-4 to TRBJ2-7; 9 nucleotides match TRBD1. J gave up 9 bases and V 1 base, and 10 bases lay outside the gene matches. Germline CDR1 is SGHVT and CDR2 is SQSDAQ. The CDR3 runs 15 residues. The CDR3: CASSLVRTGALLQYF. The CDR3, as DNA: TGTGCCAGCAGCTTAGTTCGGACAGGGGCCCTCTTGCAGTACTTC.

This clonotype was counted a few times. CDR3 nucleotide sequence: TGTGCCAGCAGCTCGATACCGGCCAGCTCCTACAATGAGCAGTTCTTC. This translates into CASSSIPASSYNEQFF. V is TRBV7-9 and J is TRBJ2-1; no definite D call. V was cut by 4 bases and J by 0 bases, with 13 bases left in between. Germline V gene data show CDR1 as SEHNR and CDR2 as FQNEAQ (reference sequence). CDR3 size: 16 residues. Supplemented by reference TRBV7-9 and TRBJ2-1, the full variable domain reads DTGVSQNPRHKITKRGQNVTFRCDPISEHNRLYWYRQTLGQGPEFLTYFQNEAQLEKSRLLSDRFSAERPKGSFSTLEIQRTEQGDSAMYLCASSSIPASSYNEQFFGPGTRLTVL.

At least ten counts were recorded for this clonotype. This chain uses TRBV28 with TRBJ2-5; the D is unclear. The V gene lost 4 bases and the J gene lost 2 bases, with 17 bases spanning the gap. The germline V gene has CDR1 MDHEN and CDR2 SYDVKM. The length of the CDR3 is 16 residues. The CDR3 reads CASSSHSSPTQETQYF. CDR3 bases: TGTGCCAGCAGTTCCCACTCCTCTCCAACACAAGAGACCCAGTACTTC.

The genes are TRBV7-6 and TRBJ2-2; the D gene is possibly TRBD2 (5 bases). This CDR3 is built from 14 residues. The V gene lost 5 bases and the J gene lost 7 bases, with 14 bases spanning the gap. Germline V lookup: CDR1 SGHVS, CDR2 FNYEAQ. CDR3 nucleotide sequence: TGTGCCAGCAGCACTATACGGGGTATCGGGGAGCTGTTTTTT. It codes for CASSTIRGIGELFF.

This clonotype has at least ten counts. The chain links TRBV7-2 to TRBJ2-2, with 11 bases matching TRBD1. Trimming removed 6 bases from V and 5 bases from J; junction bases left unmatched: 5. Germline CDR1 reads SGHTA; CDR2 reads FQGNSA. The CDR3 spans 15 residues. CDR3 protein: CASSTGTGGTGELFF. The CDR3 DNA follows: TGTGCCAGCAGTACCGGGACAGGGGGTACCGGGGAGCTGTTTTTT. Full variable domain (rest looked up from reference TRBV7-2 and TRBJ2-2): GAGVSQSPSNKVTEKGKDVELRCDPISGHTALYWYRQSLGQGLEFLIYFQGNSAPDKSGLPSDRFSAERTGGSVSTLTIQRTQQEDSAVYLCASSTGTGGTGELFFGEGSRLTVL.

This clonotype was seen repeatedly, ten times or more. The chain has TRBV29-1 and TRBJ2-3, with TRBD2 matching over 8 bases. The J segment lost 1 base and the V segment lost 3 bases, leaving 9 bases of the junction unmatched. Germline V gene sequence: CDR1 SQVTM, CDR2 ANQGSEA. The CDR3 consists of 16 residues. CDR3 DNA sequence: TGCAGCGTTGACTACGTAGCGGGATCCCGCACAGATACGCAGTATTTT. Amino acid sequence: CSVDYVAGSRTDTQYF.

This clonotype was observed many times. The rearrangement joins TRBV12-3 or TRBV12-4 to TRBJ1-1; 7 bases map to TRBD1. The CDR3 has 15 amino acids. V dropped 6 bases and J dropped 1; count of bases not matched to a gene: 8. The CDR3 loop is CASSRDRAANTEAFF. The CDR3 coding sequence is TGTGCCAGCAGCCGTGACAGGGCAGCGAACACTGAAGCTTTCTTT.

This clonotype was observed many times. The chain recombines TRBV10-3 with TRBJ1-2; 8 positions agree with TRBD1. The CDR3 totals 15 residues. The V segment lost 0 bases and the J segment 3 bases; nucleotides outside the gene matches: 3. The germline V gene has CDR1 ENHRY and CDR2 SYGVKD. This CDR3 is CAISESTGDYYGYTF. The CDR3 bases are TGTGCCATCAGTGAGTCGACAGGGGATTACTATGGCTACACCTTC.

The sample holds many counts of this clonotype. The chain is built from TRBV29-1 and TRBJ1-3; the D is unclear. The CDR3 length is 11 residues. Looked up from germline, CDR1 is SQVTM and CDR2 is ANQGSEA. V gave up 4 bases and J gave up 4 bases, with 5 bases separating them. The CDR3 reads CSVGSGNTIYF. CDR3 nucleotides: TGCAGCGTTGGCTCGGGAAACACCATATATTTT.

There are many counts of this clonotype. The DNA for the CDR3 is TGTGCCAGCAGTTTAGTAGCGGGAGTAGACTCCTACAATGAGCAGTTCTTC. As protein: CASSLVAGVDSYNEQFF. V gene TRBV27 combines with J gene TRBJ2-1; TRBD2 aligns across 9 bases. V lost 2 bases, J lost 0 bases, and 5 bases stayed unmatched. CDR1 and CDR2 (germline): MNHEY, SMNVEV (reference sequence). The length of the CDR3 is 17 residues.

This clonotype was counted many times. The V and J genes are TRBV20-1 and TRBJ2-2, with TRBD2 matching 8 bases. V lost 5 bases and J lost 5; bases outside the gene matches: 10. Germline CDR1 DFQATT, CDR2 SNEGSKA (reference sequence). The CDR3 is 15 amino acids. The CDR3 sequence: CSAPPGLGLTGELFF. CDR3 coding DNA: TGCAGTGCTCCGCCGGGACTAGGACTTACCGGGGAGCTGTTTTTT.